This T cell receptor beta chain was sequenced in a study of radiotherapy plus CTLA-4 blockade in lung cancer. The germline CDR1 and CDR2 sequences are KGHSH and LQKENI. V lost 3 bases to trimming and J lost 0 bases; unmatched junction nucleotides: 7. The CDR3 covers 17 residues. Sequencing was performed with immunoSEQ multiplex PCR; in TCRdb, only in-frame clones are kept and a portion is missing. The sample has about 110,000 clones; more than 75% are singletons. The specimen was peripheral blood, collected from a patient treated with radiotherapy plus ipilimumab. The chain links TRBV18 to TRBJ1-3; TRBD1 matches 8 bases. This TCR came from a human donor with non-small cell lung cancer that progressed on radiotherapy plus ipilimumab. Some clones in this sample may be carry-over from other donors' samples. CDR3 sequence (DNA): TGTGCCAGCTCACCGGGACAGGTTCCCCTCTCTGGAAACACCATATATTTT. This translates into CASSPGQVPLSGNTIYF.